The clone carrying this T cell receptor beta chain came up a few times. TCRdb called the RT-PCR reads again in MiXCR, with one record for every CDR3 protein. The top ten hold about a tenth of the sample, which has roughly 760,000 distinct CDR3 sequences, roughly 20% seen once. These data are taken from a study of response to subunit inactivated influenza vaccine. Germline CDR1 reads KGHSH; CDR2 reads LQKENI. The CDR3 totals 16 residues. The trim removed 0 bases at V and 1 base at J, leaving 4 bases unmatched. The clonotype was recovered from a man in his fifties who received an inactivated influenza vaccine. The sequencing here drew on PBMCs from blood, taken 5 days after vaccination. This sequence joins TRBV18 and TRBJ2-7; 9 nucleotides agree with TRBD2. CDR3 sequence reads: CASSPPGSGRSYEQYF. The CDR3 nucleotides read TGTGCCAGCTCACCACCGGGGAGCGGGAGGTCCTACGAGCAGTACTTC.